The 27 T cell receptor beta chains below were found in one sample sequenced in a study of regulatory T cells in long-lasting Graves disease. Time point described: persistent/refractory GD, antithyroid drugs over 5 years with positive TRAb. PBMC RNA was the source of the TCR library. CDR3-region Arm-PCR and iRepertoire HTBI primers produced the TCR beta libraries. TCRdb reprocessed the multiplex PCR reads via MiXCR and lists one record per CDR3 protein. The table has about 660,000 distinct CDR3 sequences, approximately 29% seen once. The sample here was peripheral blood mononuclear cells (PBMCs), taken when the disease was refractory, from a patient treated with antithyroid drugs. These receptors all come from a female donor with Graves disease.

On this clonotype: This may come from a read error, since a much larger clone is one base off. The CDR3 DNA sequence: TGCAGTGCTACTCCATCCGCCGGGACAGAAAAACTGGTTTTT. This gives the protein CSATPSAGTEKLVF. This chain joins TRBV20-1 and TRBJ1-4, with TRBD1 identical over 7 bases. Germline V gives CDR1 DFQATT, CDR2 SNEGSKA (reference sequence). CDR3 length equals 14 residues.

V gene TRBV29-1 combines with J gene TRBJ1-1; 8 bases match TRBD1. CDR3 length equals 13 residues. CDR1 is SQVTM, CDR2 ANQGSEA, per germline. The ends lost 5 bases at V and 4 bases at J; junction bases unmatched: 6. The CDR3: CSVLGQGTTEAFF. The DNA for the CDR3 is TGCAGCGTTTTAGGACAGGGCACCACTGAAGCTTTCTTT. The variable domain in full, completed from reference TRBV29-1 and TRBJ1-1, reads SAVISQKPSRDICQRGTSLTIQCQVDSQVTMMFWYRQQPGQSLTLIATANQGSEATYESGFVIDKFPISRPNLTFSTLTVSNMSPEDSSIYLCSVLGQGTTEAFFGQGTRLTVV.

This chain uses TRBV3-1 with TRBJ1-1; no firm D call. CDR1 and CDR2 from the germline V gene are LGHDT and YNNKEL (reference sequence). V was clipped by 0 bases and J by 0 bases, with 11 bases between them. The CDR3 is made up of 16 amino acids. The CDR3 DNA sequence: TGTGCCAGCAGCCAAGAGTCCCAGACAATGAACACTGAAGCTTTCTTT. It translates to CASSQESQTMNTEAFF. The entire variable domain, with the rest obtained from reference TRBV3-1 and TRBJ1-1, is as follows: DTAVSQTPKYLVTQMGNDKSIKCEQNLGHDTMYWYKQDSKKFLKIMFSYNNKELIINETVPNRFSPKSPDKAHLNLHINSLELGDSAVYFCASSQESQTMNTEAFFGQGTRLTVV.

V usage is TRBV20-1 and J usage is TRBJ1-1; no definite D call. Deletions cut 0 bases from V and 5 bases from J, with 16 bases between. This CDR3 is built from 15 residues. From germline, CDR1 is DFQATT and CDR2 SNEGSKA (reference sequence). The CDR3 loop is CSARDGARGWTEAFF. The CDR3 nucleotides read TGCAGTGCTAGAGATGGCGCTCGTGGGTGGACTGAAGCTTTCTTT.

At least ten counts were recorded for this clonotype. The chain recombines TRBV2 with TRBJ2-2, with 10 bases lining up with TRBD2. V trimming: 1 base; J trimming: 2 bases; junction bases outside the gene matches: 1. The germline gives CDR1 SNHLY, CDR2 FYNNEI. The CDR3 is 16 residues long. Here the CDR3 DNA reads TGTGCCAGCAGTGAAGGGACTAGCGGTAACACCGGGGAGCTGTTTTTT. This codes for CASSEGTSGNTGELFF.

The rearrangement links TRBV28 to TRBJ1-1; 7 nucleotides line up with TRBD1. Germline V gene data show CDR1 as MDHEN and CDR2 as SYDVKM. Trimming removed 5 bases from V and 8 bases from J; junction bases left unmatched: 11. The CDR3 sequence is 14 residues long. The CDR3 protein is CASSPRGWDGEAFF. The CDR3 bases are TGTGCCAGCAGTCCCAGGGGGTGGGACGGGGAAGCTTTCTTT.

This clonotype was counted between two and nine times. V gene TRBV30 combines with J gene TRBJ2-5; 12 bases align to TRBD1. The CDR3 is 14 residues long. J gave up 5 bases and V 5 bases, and 6 bases lay outside the gene matches. Germline assignment: CDR1 GTSNPN and CDR2 SVGIG (reference sequence). This CDR3 is CAWEGTGGGETQYF. CDR3 nucleotide sequence: TGTGCCTGGGAAGGGACAGGGGGCGGGGAGACCCAGTACTTC.

The CDR3, as DNA: TGTGCCAGCAGTTACCCGTTTGGGATAGGGGAAGTGGGCACTGAAGCTTTCTTT. This translates into CASSYPFGIGEVGTEAFF. This chain uses TRBV6-2 or TRBV6-3 with TRBJ1-1, with D possibly TRBD1 on 5 matching bases. The germline V gene has CDR1 MNHEY and CDR2 SVGEGT. The CDR3 sequence is 18 residues long. V lost 2 bases and J 4 bases, leaving 23 bases between the germline ends.

The gene calls are TRBV14 and TRBJ2-1, with 9 positions matching TRBD1. The V segment lost 4 bases and the J segment 5 bases; nucleotides outside the gene matches: 9. Germline CDR1 reads SGHDN; CDR2 reads FVKESK. The CDR3 extends over 16 amino acids. CDR3 DNA: TGTGCCAGCAGCCCATCAGACAGGGGGTTAAACAATGAGCAGTTCTTC. It codes for CASSPSDRGLNNEQFF.

This clonotype was seen at least ten times. The V gene is TRBV11-2, the J gene TRBJ2-4, with 8 bases lining up with TRBD1. The ends lost 5 bases at V and 3 bases at J; junction bases unmatched: 3. Looked up from germline, CDR1 is SGHAT and CDR2 is FQNNGV. The length of the CDR3 is 14 residues. Written as DNA, the CDR3 is TGTGCCAGCAGCCGGACAGGGTTCAAAAACATTCAGTACTTC. Its protein is CASSRTGFKNIQYF.

The sample holds many counts of this clonotype. The chain uses TRBV28 and TRBJ1-4; D gene unclear. Looked up from germline, CDR1 is MDHEN and CDR2 is SYDVKM. This CDR3 spans 15 amino acids. V lost 5 bases, J lost 7 bases, and 17 bases lay in between. This CDR3 reads CASSPPTPGGEKLFF. The DNA of the CDR3 is TGTGCCAGCAGTCCACCGACCCCGGGAGGTGAAAAACTGTTTTTT.

This chain connects TRBV27 to TRBJ1-1, with a possible D match to TRBD1 (6 bases). Trimming shortened V by 2 bases and J by 4 bases, and 11 bases separated the two germline ends. The germline V gene has CDR1 MNHEY and CDR2 SMNVEV (reference sequence). The CDR3 length is 14 residues. The CDR3 coding sequence is TGTGCCAGCAGTTTACAAACAGGGATCACTGAAGCTTTCTTT. It yields the protein CASSLQTGITEAFF.

This clonotype was observed many times. The chain has TRBV5-5 and TRBJ2-5, with D perhaps TRBD1 (5 bases). The CDR3 totals 13 residues. Germline V CDR1 and CDR2: SGHKS, YYEKEE (reference sequence). With 0 bases removed from V and 5 bases from J, the gap between germline ends came to 8 bases. The CDR3 DNA reads as TGTGCCAGCAGCTTGGGCAGGGTGGAGACCCAGTACTTC. Protein: CASSLGRVETQYF.

The chain uses TRBV7-3 and TRBJ2-7, with TRBD2 matching over 11 bases. Looked up from germline, CDR1 is SGHTA and CDR2 is FQGTGA. V trimming: 4 bases; J trimming: 5 bases; junction bases outside the gene matches: 7. The length of the CDR3 is 15 residues. CDR3 bases: TGTGCCAGCAGCTCCTTGACTAGCGGGATGGACGAGCAGTACTTC. Amino acid sequence: CASSSLTSGMDEQYF. Full variable domain (rest looked up from reference TRBV7-3 and TRBJ2-7): GAGVSQTPSNKVTEKGKYVELRCDPISGHTALYWYRQSLGQGPEFLIYFQGTGAADDSGLPNDRFFAVRPEGSVSTLKIQRTERGDSAVYLCASSSLTSGMDEQYFGPGTRLTVT.

This clonotype was detected many times. The gene calls are TRBV28 and TRBJ2-7; D is possibly TRBD1 (6 bases). CDR3 size: 14 residues. V was pared by 6 bases and J by 2 bases, with 14 bases between. Germline CDR1 is MDHEN and CDR2 is SYDVKM. As DNA, the CDR3 is TGTGCCAGCAGCTTGCACAGGGTGACCTACGAGCAGTACTTC. Translated: CASSLHRVTYEQYF.

This clonotype was seen more than once but under ten times. The chain combines TRBV10-1 with TRBJ1-2; D call uncertain. The germline V and J ends were trimmed by 5 bases and 3 bases, with 10 bases remaining between them. Germline V gene sequence: CDR1 WNHNN, CDR2 SYGVQD (reference sequence). The CDR3 length is 13 residues. CDR3 sequence: CASSNSLDYGYTF. DNA for the CDR3: TGCGCCAGCAGTAATTCCCTTGACTATGGCTACACCTTC.

This clonotype came up a few times. V and J are TRBV13 and TRBJ2-2, with D possibly matching TRBD2 (5 bases). This CDR3 is 14 amino acids long. V shed 5 bases and J shed 4 bases, with 11 bases lying between them. Per the germline V gene, CDR1 is PRHDT and CDR2 is FYEKMQ (reference sequence). CDR3: CASSNRDVTGELFF. As DNA, the CDR3 is TGTGCCAGCAGCAACCGGGATGTCACCGGGGAGCTGTTTTTT. The variable domain in full, completed from reference TRBV13 and TRBJ2-2, reads AAGVIQSPRHLIKEKRETATLKCYPIPRHDTVYWYQQGPGQDPQFLISFYEKMQSDKGSIPDRFSAQQFSDYHSELNMSSLELGDSALYFCASSNRDVTGELFFGEGSRLTVL.

V gene TRBV2 combines with J gene TRBJ1-5; D uncertain. The CDR3 has 14 residues. The V end was cut by 6 bases, the J end by 6 bases, with 15 bases between. The germline V gene encodes CDR1 SNHLY and CDR2 FYNNEI. The CDR3 here is CASSPQMVGQPQHF. DNA of the CDR3: TGTGCCAGCAGCCCTCAGATGGTAGGTCAGCCCCAGCATTTT.

This clonotype showed up just a few times. The genes are TRBV11-2 and TRBJ2-7; D is unclear. The V end was cut by 1 base, the J end by 7 bases, with 20 bases between. The CDR3 length is 16 residues. The germline V gene encodes CDR1 SGHAT and CDR2 FQNNGV. DNA of the CDR3: TGTGCCAGCAGCTTAGGGGGTTCTAGGATGCGACTTGAGCAGTACTTC. The encoded protein is CASSLGGSRMRLEQYF.

This clonotype was picked up many times. The rearrangement joins TRBV27 to TRBJ1-2; no firm D call. V shed 7 bases and J shed 7 bases, with 13 bases lying between them. CDR1 is MNHEY and CDR2 is SMNVEV in the germline V gene (reference sequence). The CDR3 extends over 12 amino acids. The DNA for the CDR3 is TGTGCCAGCAAATTAATAGGGTCTGGCTACACCTTC. This gives the protein CASKLIGSGYTF.

Only a few counts were recorded for this clonotype. The V and J genes are TRBV20-1 and TRBJ2-3; 11 bases line up with TRBD2. This CDR3 region has 16 residues. Per the germline V gene, CDR1 is DFQATT and CDR2 is SNEGSKA (reference sequence). The ends lost 6 bases at V and 2 bases at J; junction bases unmatched: 10. The CDR3 region is CSAPQTSGTYTDTQYF. For the CDR3, the DNA is TGCAGTGCCCCCCAGACTAGCGGGACCTACACAGATACGCAGTATTTT.

This rearrangement joins TRBV20-1 to TRBJ2-5, with TRBD2 matching over 8 bases. V lost 3 bases, J lost 0 bases, and 3 bases stayed unmatched. The CDR3 is 14 amino acids. Germline V CDR1 and CDR2: DFQATT, SNEGSKA (reference sequence). The CDR3: CSARRGEYQETQYF. CDR3 in DNA: TGCAGTGCTAGGCGGGGGGAGTACCAAGAGACCCAGTACTTC.

This clonotype was detected only a few times. J is TRBJ2-7 and V is TRBV15; D unresolved. The germline gives CDR1 LNHNV, CDR2 YYDKDF (reference sequence). V gave up 0 bases and J gave up 7 bases, with 10 bases separating them. The CDR3 consists of 13 residues. CDR3 protein: CATSRDYDREQYF. In DNA, the CDR3 is TGTGCCACCAGCAGAGATTATGACCGGGAGCAGTACTTC. Based on the CDR3 plus reference TRBV15 and TRBJ2-7, the full variable domain is DAMVIQNPRYQVTQFGKPVTLSCSQTLNHNVMYWYQQKSSQAPKLLFHYYDKDFNNEADTPDNFQSRRPNTSFCFLDIRSPGLGDTAMYLCATSRDYDREQYFGPGTRLTVT.

V usage is TRBV12-3 or TRBV12-4 and J usage is TRBJ2-6; possibly TRBD1 for D (5 bases). V dropped 6 bases and J dropped 1 base, with 10 bases sitting between them. The CDR3 is made up of 15 amino acids. The CDR3 protein is CASSAAGSGANVLTF. The CDR3 DNA follows: TGTGCCAGCAGCGCCGCAGGGTCTGGGGCCAACGTCCTGACTTTC.

The V and J genes are TRBV6-1 and TRBJ2-2, with D perhaps being TRBD1 or TRBD2 (5 bases each). This CDR3 spans 16 amino acids. Germline CDR1 and CDR2: MNHNS and SASEGT. V dropped 10 bases and J dropped 3 bases, with 21 bases sitting between them. The CDR3 region is CAINSQTRGYTGELFF. CDR3 sequence (DNA): TGTGCCATAAATTCCCAGACTCGGGGCTACACCGGGGAGCTGTTTTTT.

The genes are TRBV9 and TRBJ2-1, with D possibly being TRBD1 or TRBD2 (5 bases each). This CDR3 has 16 residues. Per the germline V gene, CDR1 is SGDLS and CDR2 is YYNGEE. V was cut by 0 bases and J by 7 bases, with 17 bases left in between. The CDR3 loop is CASSVAGTDYRNEQFF. For the CDR3, the DNA is TGTGCCAGCAGCGTAGCTGGGACCGACTATCGAAATGAGCAGTTCTTC.

The J gene is TRBJ2-5, the V gene TRBV28; 10 bases map to TRBD2. The CDR3 sequence is 17 residues long. Germline CDR1 and CDR2: MDHEN and SYDVKM. Trimming at V came to 7 bases and at J to 1 base, leaving 12 bases not matched to a gene. The CDR3 is CASKEREGGVRQETQYF. The CDR3 DNA sequence: TGTGCCAGCAAGGAGCGGGAGGGGGGGGTTCGCCAAGAGACCCAGTACTTC.